This T cell receptor beta chain was captured in a study of CD8 T cell repertoires and HIV-1 epitope variants. Study summary: T cells were stimulated with Twenty-five Gag and Nef peptides separately. Controls included no peptide, Ebola AY9 epitope, and a CMV, EBV, flu pool. Epitopes were three Gag families plus Nef HW9 and YT9. 1M T cells were kept uncultured as a baseline.

Regarding this clone: The antigen is unknown.

The V gene's germline CDR1 is ENHRY and CDR2 SYGVKD. Unmatched junction bases numbered 5, after V lost 2 bases and J lost 7 bases. The CDR3 has 16 residues. Profiling relied on immunoSEQ multiplex PCR, and the TCRdb table lists in-frame clones only, not all of them. The sample has about 7,100 clones, around two thirds seen once; the top ten hold 35% to 55%. The sample consisted of cultured CD8+ T cells derived from PBMCs. The origin of this receptor is a male donor with HIV. The chain employs TRBV10-3 and TRBJ1-6; 10 bases align to TRBD1. CDR3 in DNA: TGTGCCATCAGTGAGCCGGGACAGGGGAGGAATTCACCCCTCCACTTT. Encoded protein: CAISEPGQGRNSPLHF.